These T cell receptor beta chains were read from a single sample in a study of blood T cell repertoires in COVID-19. This table comes from immunoSEQ multiplex PCR, and its TCRdb copy is limited to in-frame clones, with some not included. The sample records 85,000 to 110,000 clones, approximately 87% being singletons. The specimen sequenced was peripheral blood. The receptors here all came from a human donor in a cohort sampled during active or convalescent COVID-19. Both conserved end residues are part of each CDR3.

length: 15; V: TRBV27; CDR3: CASSSIQGVGYGYTF
length: 14; V: TRBV11-3; CDR3: CASSLGRANTEAFF
length: 14; V: TRBV19; CDR3: CASSRGRSNEKLFF
length: 14; V: TRBV5-1; CDR3: CASSLGDSDEKLFF
length: 16; V: TRBV10-2; CDR3: CASSLGGGLLDTEAFF
length: 16; V: TRBV5-1; CDR3: CASSGRQGAGTGELFF
length: 13; V: TRBV30; CDR3: CAWSVRFDSPPTF
length: 17; V: TRBV3-1/TRBV3-2; CDR3: CASSPQFSGPAGGTQYF
length: 13; V: TRBV5-4; CDR3: CASSLTGVRGYTF
length: 14; V: TRBV30; CDR3: CAWSGDRFNSPLHF
length: 16; V: TRBV12-5; CDR3: CASSVGLAGNTDTQYF
length: 15; V: TRBV6-5; CDR3: CASSYDGFRGYGYTF
length: 15; V: TRBV5-5; CDR3: CASTREQGAYEKLFF
length: 15; V: TRBV7-2; CDR3: CASSALGTDSYEQYF
length: 13; V: TRBV5-1; CDR3: CASSPQGRTEAFF
length: 15; V: TRBV18; CDR3: CASSPRQGGGEKLFF
length: 14; V: TRBV3-1/TRBV3-2; CDR3: CASSPSTPSGEQFF
length: 15; V: TRBV5-4; CDR3: CASSLDPGMGSPLHF
length: 13; V: TRBV24-1; CDR3: CATIGGANEKLFF
length: 15; V: TRBV5-1; CDR3: CASSPGQNTNYGYTF
length: 17; V: TRBV24-1; CDR3: CATSDPGTGYMSGELFF
length: 15; V: TRBV9; CDR3: CASSALGLQGDTQYF
length: 13; V: TRBV6-5; CDR3: CASSYDRSSEAFF
length: 16; V: TRBV11-2; CDR3: CASSLGGAGQHQPQHF
length: 15; V: TRBV5-1; CDR3: CASSLLAGAGDTQYF
length: 15; V: TRBV5-6; CDR3: CASSSFGGAGSPLHF
length: 15; V: TRBV7-3; CDR3: CASSRLPGSGNTIYF